Listed below are T cell receptor beta chains from one sample, sequenced in a study of T-cell memory formation after mild COVID-19. Using its own MiXCR run on the 5' RACE reads, TCRdb lists one record per CDR3 protein. The table records around 500,000 distinct CDR3 sequences, approximately 18% of them present only once. Sequenced input: PBMCs or a T cell subset sorted from them (not recorded which). The receptors come from an adult woman who had mild COVID-19 (a few samples of this study predate the infection). Cell type and time point are not known. Each CDR3 is given with its conserved first and last residue. A D gene is named only where the DNA matches it firmly. The size field is filled for only some rows; it gives once, few, many or a size class.

TRBJ2-5,TRBV2,TRBD1,many,CASGTGVPVTQYF,TGTGCCAGCGGAACAGGGGTGCCCGTGACCCAGTACTTC
TRBJ2-7,TRBV7-6,NA,few,CASSLEAGYRMVGEQYF,TGTGCCAGCAGCCTAGAGGCAGGGTACAGGATGGTAGGCGAGCAGTACTTC
TRBJ2-5,TRBV4-2,NA,NA,CASSQVVAQETQYF,TGTGCCAGCAGCCAAGTCGTAGCTCAAGAGACCCAGTACTTC
TRBJ2-2,TRBV20-1,NA,NA,CSARFEGKATGELFF,TGCAGTGCTAGGTTCGAGGGGAAGGCCACCGGGGAGCTGTTTTTT
TRBJ2-7,TRBV20-1,NA,NA,CSATPRGGRRVGGYEQYF,TGCAGTGCTACCCCTCGGGGAGGCCGACGGGTCGGGGGCTACGAGCAGTACTTC
TRBJ2-7,TRBV12-3/TRBV12-4,TRBD2,few,CASTDSSGGSYEQYF,TGTGCCAGCACTGATTCTAGCGGGGGCTCCTACGAGCAGTACTTC
TRBJ2-6,TRBV2,NA,NA,CASSEVRAGANVLTF,TGTGCCAGCAGTGAAGTCAGGGCTGGGGCCAACGTCCTGACTTTC
TRBJ2-4,TRBV2,TRBD2,few,CASESGGSKNIQYF,TGTGCCAGCGAGAGCGGGGGCTCCAAAAACATTCAGTACTTC
TRBJ1-1,TRBV3-1,NA,many,CASSQGSAPEAFF,TGTGCCAGCAGCCAAGGGTCAGCCCCTGAAGCTTTCTTT
TRBJ2-7,TRBV5-1,NA,few,CASSSTGTRSSYEQYF,TGCGCCAGCAGCTCCACCGGGACACGGAGCTCCTACGAGCAGTACTTC
TRBJ2-7,TRBV5-5,NA,many,CASSAGTTYEQYF,TGTGCCAGCAGCGCCGGGACCACCTACGAGCAGTACTTC
TRBJ2-3,TRBV4-3,NA,NA,CASSQDRGGEMGDTQYF,TGCGCCAGCAGCCAAGATAGAGGCGGGGAGATGGGAGATACGCAGTATTTT
TRBJ2-6,TRBV7-9,NA,few,CASRGDTGLNVLTF,TGTGCCAGCAGGGGGGATACAGGGCTCAACGTCCTGACTTTC
TRBJ2-1,TRBV7-8,NA,NA,CASSALAVSSYNEQFF,TGTGCCAGCAGCGCCTTAGCGGTGAGCTCCTACAATGAGCAGTTCTTC
TRBJ1-5,TRBV19,NA,few,CASGRTSNQPQHF,TGTGCCAGCGGACGGACTAGCAATCAGCCCCAGCATTTT
TRBJ2-3,TRBV11-2,NA,NA,CASSFSQDTQYF,TGTGCCAGCAGCTTTAGTCAGGATACGCAGTATTTT
TRBJ1-1,TRBV27,NA,few,CASSLSLLSTGNTEAFF,TGTGCCAGCAGTTTAAGTCTACTTTCGACAGGGAACACTGAAGCTTTCTTT
TRBJ2-1,TRBV12-3/TRBV12-4,NA,few,CASSKDTSSYNEQFF,TGTGCCAGCAGTAAGGACACAAGCTCCTACAATGAGCAGTTCTTC
TRBJ2-7,TRBV29-1,TRBD2,NA,CSVEVAGGNEQYF,TGCAGCGTTGAAGTGGCGGGGGGCAATGAGCAGTACTTC
TRBJ2-2,TRBV11-2,NA,few,CASSLSPRANTGELFF,TGTGCCAGCAGCTTAAGCCCCCGGGCGAACACCGGGGAGCTGTTTTTT
TRBJ2-1,TRBV12-3/TRBV12-4,TRBD2,few,CASSFRWGGVNEQFF,TGTGCCAGCAGTTTCCGGTGGGGGGGAGTCAATGAGCAGTTCTTC
TRBJ2-1,TRBV7-9,NA,many,CASSLGGTINEQFF,TGTGCCAGCAGCTTGGGAGGCACAATCAATGAGCAGTTCTTC
TRBJ1-2,TRBV7-9,NA,NA,CASSPGEFRGYTF,TGTGCCAGCAGCCCAGGGGAATTTCGTGGCTACACCTTC
TRBJ1-5,TRBV19,TRBD1,NA,CASMFGTGVYSNQPQHF,TGTGCCAGTATGTTCGGGACAGGAGTGTATAGCAATCAGCCCCAGCATTTT
TRBJ1-2,TRBV20-1,NA,NA,CSARVEGRYYGYTF,TGCAGTGCTAGAGTTGAGGGGAGGTATTATGGCTACACCTTC
TRBJ1-3,TRBV7-9,NA,few,CASVPQSGNTIYF,TGTGCCAGCGTTCCTCAGTCCGGAAACACCATATATTTT
TRBJ1-1,TRBV3-1,NA,NA,CASSRWDFSGTEAFF,TGTGCCAGCAGCCGCTGGGACTTTTCGGGCACTGAAGCTTTCTTT
TRBJ2-5,TRBV6-5,TRBD2,few,CASSGAGGRETQYF,TGTGCCAGCAGTGGAGCGGGGGGCCGGGAGACCCAGTACTTC
TRBJ2-2,TRBV20-1,NA,few,CSASKAPNTGELF,TGCAGTGCTTCCAAGGCCCCGAACACCGGGGAGCTGTTT
TRBJ2-3,TRBV24-1,NA,NA,CATSDRGGGPPDTQYF,TGTGCCACCAGTGACAGGGGCGGGGGCCCCCCAGATACGCAGTATTTT
TRBJ2-1,TRBV2,NA,NA,CASGASVSSYNEQFF,TGTGCCAGCGGGGCTAGCGTTAGCTCCTACAATGAGCAGTTCTTC
TRBJ2-7,TRBV11-1,NA,NA,CASSSTARGGGEQYF,TGTGCCAGCAGCTCCACCGCGAGGGGGGGAGGCGAGCAGTACTTC
TRBJ2-7,TRBV7-6,NA,NA,CASSLDTGRGGQYF,TGTGCCAGCAGCTTAGATACGGGCAGGGGGGGACAGTACTTC
TRBJ2-7,TRBV3-1,NA,many,CASSLLSYEQYF,TGTGCCAGCAGCCTCCTCTCCTACGAGCAGTACTTC
TRBJ2-2,TRBV4-2,NA,few,CASSQAWGPKELFF,TGTGCCAGCAGCCAAGCCTGGGGCCCCAAGGAGCTGTTTTTT
TRBJ2-7,TRBV6-9,NA,NA,CPKQRRGLENYEQYF,TGTCCGAAGCAGCGGAGGGGATTGGAGAACTACGAGCAGTACTTC
TRBJ2-1,TRBV2,NA,few,CASSEQGDEQFF,TGTGCCAGCAGTGAACAAGGCGATGAGCAGTTCTTC
TRBJ2-3,TRBV4-3,NA,many,CASSQDRQNTQYF,TGCGCCAGCAGCCAAGATCGGCAGAATACGCAGTATTTT
TRBJ2-2,TRBV7-2,NA,few,CASSFGTLLEYTGELFF,TGTGCCAGCAGCTTCGGGACACTGCTTGAATACACCGGGGAGCTGTTTTTT
TRBJ2-7,TRBV20-1,NA,few,CSAPGHDGNEQYF,TGCAGTGCCCCTGGACACGACGGGAACGAGCAGTACTTC
TRBJ2-3,TRBV24-1,NA,NA,CATSDEGRYTSTDTQYF,TGTGCCACCAGTGACGAGGGGCGCTATACTAGCACAGATACGCAGTATTTT
TRBJ1-1,TRBV6-6,NA,NA,CASTLEGRAFF,TGTGCCAGCACCCTGGAGGGAAGGGCTTTCTTT
TRBJ1-4,TRBV12-3/TRBV12-4,NA,NA,CASRRAYEKLFF,TGTGCCAGCAGGAGGGCTTACGAAAAACTGTTTTTT
TRBJ2-7,TRBV9,TRBD2,NA,CASSVGSGNYEQYF,TGTGCCAGCAGCGTAGGCAGCGGGAACTACGAGCAGTACTTC
TRBJ2-7,TRBV12-3/TRBV12-4,TRBD2,NA,CASSLGIAGASYEQYF,TGTGCCAGCAGTTTAGGTATAGCGGGGGCCTCCTACGAGCAGTACTTC
TRBJ2-5,TRBV4-3,NA,NA,CASSQERTPYQETQYF,TGCGCCAGCAGCCAAGAGCGAACACCATATCAAGAGACCCAGTACTTC
TRBJ2-5,TRBV2,TRBD2,NA,CASRRLGVAGGETQYF,TGTGCCAGCAGGAGACTAGGGGTAGCGGGAGGAGAGACCCAGTACTTC
TRBJ2-5,TRBV12-3/TRBV12-4,TRBD1,few,CASSFEQGLRETQYF,TGTGCCAGCAGTTTCGAACAGGGGTTACGAGAGACCCAGTACTTC
TRBJ2-1,TRBV7-9,TRBD1,NA,CASSPSTGRGYNEQFF,TGTGCCAGCAGCCCCTCGACAGGGCGCGGTTACAATGAGCAGTTCTTC
TRBJ1-2,TRBV7-9,TRBD1,NA,CASSPGPGGLAGYTF,TGTGCCAGCAGTCCTGGCCCAGGGGGCTTAGCTGGCTACACCTTC